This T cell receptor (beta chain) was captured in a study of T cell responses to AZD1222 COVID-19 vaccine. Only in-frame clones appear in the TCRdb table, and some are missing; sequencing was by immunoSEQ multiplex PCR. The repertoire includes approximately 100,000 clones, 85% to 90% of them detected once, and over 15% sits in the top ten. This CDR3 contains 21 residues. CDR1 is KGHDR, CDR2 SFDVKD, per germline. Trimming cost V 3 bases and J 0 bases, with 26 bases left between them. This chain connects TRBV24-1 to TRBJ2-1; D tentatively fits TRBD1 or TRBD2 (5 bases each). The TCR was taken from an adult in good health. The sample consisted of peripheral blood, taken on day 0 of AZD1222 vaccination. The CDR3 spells CATSDPSSGAIALSSYNEQFF. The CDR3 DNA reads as TGTGCCACCAGTGATCCCAGCTCTGGGGCTATAGCGTTGAGCTCCTACAATGAGCAGTTCTTC.